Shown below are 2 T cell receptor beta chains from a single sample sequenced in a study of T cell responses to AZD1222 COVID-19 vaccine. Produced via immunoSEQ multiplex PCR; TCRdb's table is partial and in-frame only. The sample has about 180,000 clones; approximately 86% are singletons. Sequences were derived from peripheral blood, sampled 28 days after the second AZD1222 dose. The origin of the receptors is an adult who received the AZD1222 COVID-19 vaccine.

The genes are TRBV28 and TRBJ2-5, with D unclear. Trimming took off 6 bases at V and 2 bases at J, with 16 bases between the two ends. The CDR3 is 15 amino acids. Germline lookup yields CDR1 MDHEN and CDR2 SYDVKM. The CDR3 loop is CASSRSPAGQETQYF. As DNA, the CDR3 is TGTGCCAGCAGCCGGAGCCCGGCAGGTCAAGAGACCCAGTACTTC.

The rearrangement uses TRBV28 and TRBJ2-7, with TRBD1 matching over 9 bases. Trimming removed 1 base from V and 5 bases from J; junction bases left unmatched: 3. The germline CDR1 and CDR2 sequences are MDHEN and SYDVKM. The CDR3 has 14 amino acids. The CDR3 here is CASSLLDRGDEQYF. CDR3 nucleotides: TGTGCCAGCAGTTTATTAGACAGGGGGGACGAGCAGTACTTC.